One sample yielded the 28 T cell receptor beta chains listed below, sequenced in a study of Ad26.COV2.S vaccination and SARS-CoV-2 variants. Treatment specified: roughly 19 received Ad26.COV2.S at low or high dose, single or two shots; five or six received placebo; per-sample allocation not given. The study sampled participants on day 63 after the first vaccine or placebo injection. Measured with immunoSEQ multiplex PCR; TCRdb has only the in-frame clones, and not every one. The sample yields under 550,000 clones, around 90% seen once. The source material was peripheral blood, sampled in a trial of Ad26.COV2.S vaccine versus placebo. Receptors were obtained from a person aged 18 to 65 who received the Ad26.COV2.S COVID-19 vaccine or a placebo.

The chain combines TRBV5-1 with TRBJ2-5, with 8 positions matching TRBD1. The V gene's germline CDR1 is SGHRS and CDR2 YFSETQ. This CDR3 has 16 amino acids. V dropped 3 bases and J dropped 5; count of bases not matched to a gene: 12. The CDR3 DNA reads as TGCGCCAGCAGCTCAGCAAGGGCAGGGGGCGCGGAGACCCAGTACTTC. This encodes CASSSARAGGAETQYF.

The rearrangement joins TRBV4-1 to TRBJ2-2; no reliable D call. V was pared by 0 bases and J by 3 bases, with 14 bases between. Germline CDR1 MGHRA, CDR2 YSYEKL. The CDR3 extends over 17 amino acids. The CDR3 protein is CASSQDGPRIYTGELFF. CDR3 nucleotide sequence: TGCGCCAGCAGCCAAGACGGACCCAGGATATACACCGGGGAGCTGTTTTTT.

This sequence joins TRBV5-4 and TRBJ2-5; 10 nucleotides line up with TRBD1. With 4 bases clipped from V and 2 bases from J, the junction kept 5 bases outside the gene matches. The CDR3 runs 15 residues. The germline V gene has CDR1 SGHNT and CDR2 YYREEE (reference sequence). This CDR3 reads CASSAGTGVQETQYF. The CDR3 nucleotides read TGTGCCAGCAGCGCCGGGACAGGGGTTCAAGAGACCCAGTACTTC.

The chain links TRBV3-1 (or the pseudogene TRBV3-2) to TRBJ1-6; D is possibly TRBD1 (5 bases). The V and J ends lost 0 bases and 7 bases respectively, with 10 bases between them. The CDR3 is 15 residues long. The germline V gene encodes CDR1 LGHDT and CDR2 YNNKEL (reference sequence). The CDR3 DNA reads TGTGCCAGCAGCCAAGACGGGGGGTCGAATTCACCCCTCCACTTT. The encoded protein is CASSQDGGSNSPLHF.

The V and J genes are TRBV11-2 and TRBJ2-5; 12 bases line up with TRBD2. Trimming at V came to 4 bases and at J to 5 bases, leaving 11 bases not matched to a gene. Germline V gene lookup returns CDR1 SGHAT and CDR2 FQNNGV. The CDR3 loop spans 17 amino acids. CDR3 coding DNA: TGTGCCAGCAGCTCTAATAGACTAGCGGGAGACGGTGAGACCCAGTACTTC. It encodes CASSSNRLAGDGETQYF. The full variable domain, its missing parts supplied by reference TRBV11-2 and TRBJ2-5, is EAGVAQSPRYKIIEKRQSVAFWCNPISGHATLYWYQQILGQGPKLLIQFQNNGVVDDSQLPKDRFSAERLKGVDSTLKIQPAKLEDSAVYLCASSSNRLAGDGETQYFGPGTRLLVL.

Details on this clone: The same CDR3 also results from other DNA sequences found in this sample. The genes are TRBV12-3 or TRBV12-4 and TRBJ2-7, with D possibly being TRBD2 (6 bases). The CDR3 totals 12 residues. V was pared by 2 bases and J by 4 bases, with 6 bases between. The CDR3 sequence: CASSLSGYEQYF. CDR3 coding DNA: TGTGCCAGCAGTTTAAGCGGGTACGAGCAGTACTTC.

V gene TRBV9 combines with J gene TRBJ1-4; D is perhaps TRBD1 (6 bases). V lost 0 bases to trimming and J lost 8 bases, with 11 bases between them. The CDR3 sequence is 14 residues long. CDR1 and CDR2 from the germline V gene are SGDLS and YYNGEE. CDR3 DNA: TGTGCCAGCAGCGTAGATCCAGGGGAGGAAAAACTGTTTTTT. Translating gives CASSVDPGEEKLFF.

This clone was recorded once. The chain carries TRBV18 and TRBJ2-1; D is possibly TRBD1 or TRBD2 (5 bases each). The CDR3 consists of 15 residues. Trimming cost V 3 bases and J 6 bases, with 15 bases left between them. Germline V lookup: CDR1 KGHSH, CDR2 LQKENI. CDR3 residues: CASSPSGPPSNEQFF. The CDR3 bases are TGTGCCAGCTCACCCTCGGGACCCCCCTCCAATGAGCAGTTCTTC.

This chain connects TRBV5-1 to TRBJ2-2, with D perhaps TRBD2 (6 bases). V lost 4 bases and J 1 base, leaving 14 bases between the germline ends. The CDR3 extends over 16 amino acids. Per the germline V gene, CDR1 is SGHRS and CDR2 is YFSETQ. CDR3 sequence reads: CASSPTVSGNTGELFF. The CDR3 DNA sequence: TGCGCCAGCAGCCCCACCGTTAGCGGGAACACCGGGGAGCTGTTTTTT.

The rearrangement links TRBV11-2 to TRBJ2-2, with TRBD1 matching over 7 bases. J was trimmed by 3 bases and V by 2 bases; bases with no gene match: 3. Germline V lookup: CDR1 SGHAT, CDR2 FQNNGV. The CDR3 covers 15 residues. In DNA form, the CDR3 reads TGTGCCAGCAGCTTAACGCAGGGGGACACCGGGGAGCTGTTTTTT. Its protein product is CASSLTQGDTGELFF. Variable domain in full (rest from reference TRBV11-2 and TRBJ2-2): EAGVAQSPRYKIIEKRQSVAFWCNPISGHATLYWYQQILGQGPKLLIQFQNNGVVDDSQLPKDRFSAERLKGVDSTLKIQPAKLEDSAVYLCASSLTQGDTGELFFGEGSRLTVL.

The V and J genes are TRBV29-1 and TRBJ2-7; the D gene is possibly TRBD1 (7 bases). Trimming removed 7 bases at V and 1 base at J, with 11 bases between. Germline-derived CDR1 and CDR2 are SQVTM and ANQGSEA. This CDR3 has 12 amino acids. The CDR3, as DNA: TGCAGCGCCGCGGGACAGTCCTACGAGCAGTACTTC. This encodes CSAAGQSYEQYF.

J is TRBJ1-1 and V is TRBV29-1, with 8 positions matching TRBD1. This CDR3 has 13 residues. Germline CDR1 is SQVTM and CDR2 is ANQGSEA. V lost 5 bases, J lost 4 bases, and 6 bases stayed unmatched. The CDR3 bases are TGCAGCGTTCTTGGACAGGGCGGCACTGAAGCTTTCTTT. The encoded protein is CSVLGQGGTEAFF.

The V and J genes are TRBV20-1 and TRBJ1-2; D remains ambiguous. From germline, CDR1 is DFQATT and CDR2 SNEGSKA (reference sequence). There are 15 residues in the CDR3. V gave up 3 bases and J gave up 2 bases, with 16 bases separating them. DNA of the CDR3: TGCAGTGCTAGTGAGGGTGGTTTCAGAAACTATGGCTACACCTTC. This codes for CSASEGGFRNYGYTF.

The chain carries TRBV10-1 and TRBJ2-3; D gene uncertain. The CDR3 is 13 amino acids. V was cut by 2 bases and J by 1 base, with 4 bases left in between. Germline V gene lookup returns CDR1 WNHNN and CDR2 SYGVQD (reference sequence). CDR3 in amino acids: CASSERGTDTQYF. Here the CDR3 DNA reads TGCGCCAGCAGTGAGCGGGGCACAGATACGCAGTATTTT.

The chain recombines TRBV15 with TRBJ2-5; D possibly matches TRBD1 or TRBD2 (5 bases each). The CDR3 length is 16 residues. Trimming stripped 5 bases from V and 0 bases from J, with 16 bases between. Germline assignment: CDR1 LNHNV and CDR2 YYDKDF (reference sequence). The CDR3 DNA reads TGTGCCACCAGCGGGGGTTGGAGGCGCCACCAAGAGACCCAGTACTTC. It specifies CATSGGWRRHQETQYF. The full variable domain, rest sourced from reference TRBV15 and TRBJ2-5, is DAMVIQNPRYQVTQFGKPVTLSCSQTLNHNVMYWYQQKSSQAPKLLFHYYDKDFNNEADTPDNFQSRRPNTSFCFLDIRSPGLGDTAMYLCATSGGWRRHQETQYFGPGTRLLVL.

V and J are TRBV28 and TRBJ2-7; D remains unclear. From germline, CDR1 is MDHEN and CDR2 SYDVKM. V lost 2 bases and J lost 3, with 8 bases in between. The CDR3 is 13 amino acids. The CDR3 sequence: CASSLAASYEQYF. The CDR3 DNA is TGTGCCAGCAGTTTAGCAGCCAGCTACGAGCAGTACTTC.

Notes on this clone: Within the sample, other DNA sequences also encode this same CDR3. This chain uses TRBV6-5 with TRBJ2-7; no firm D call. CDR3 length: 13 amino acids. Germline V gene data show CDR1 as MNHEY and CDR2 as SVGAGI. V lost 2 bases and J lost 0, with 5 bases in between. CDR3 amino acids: CASSYAGSYEQYF. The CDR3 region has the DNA TGTGCCAGCAGTTACGCCGGCTCCTACGAGCAGTACTTC.

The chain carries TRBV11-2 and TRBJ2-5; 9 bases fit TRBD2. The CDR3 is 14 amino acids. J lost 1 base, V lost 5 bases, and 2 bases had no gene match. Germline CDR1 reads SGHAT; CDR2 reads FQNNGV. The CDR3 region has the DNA TGTGCCAGCAGCCCTAGCGGGGCCCAAGAGACCCAGTACTTC. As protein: CASSPSGAQETQYF.

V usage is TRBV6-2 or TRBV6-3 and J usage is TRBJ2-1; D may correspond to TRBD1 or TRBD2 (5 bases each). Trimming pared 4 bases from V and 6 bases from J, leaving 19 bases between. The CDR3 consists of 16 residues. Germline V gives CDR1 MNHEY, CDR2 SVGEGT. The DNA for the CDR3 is TGTGCCAGCAGTTCCCTACTAGGGTCCGGGGCCAATGAGCAGTTCTTC. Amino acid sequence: CASSSLLGSGANEQFF.

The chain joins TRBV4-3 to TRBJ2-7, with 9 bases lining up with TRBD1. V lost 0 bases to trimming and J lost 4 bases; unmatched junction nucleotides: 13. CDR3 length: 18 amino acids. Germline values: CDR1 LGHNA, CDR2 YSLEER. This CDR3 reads CASSQDSGQGLLHYEQYF. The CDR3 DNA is TGCGCCAGCAGCCAAGATTCCGGACAGGGGCTTCTACATTACGAGCAGTACTTC.

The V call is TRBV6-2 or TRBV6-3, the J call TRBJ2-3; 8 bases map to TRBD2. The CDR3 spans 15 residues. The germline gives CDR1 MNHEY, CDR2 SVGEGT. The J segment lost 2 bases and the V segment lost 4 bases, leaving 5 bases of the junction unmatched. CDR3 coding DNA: TGTGCCAGCAGTTCCCCGACTAGCGCCACAGATACGCAGTATTTT. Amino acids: CASSSPTSATDTQYF.

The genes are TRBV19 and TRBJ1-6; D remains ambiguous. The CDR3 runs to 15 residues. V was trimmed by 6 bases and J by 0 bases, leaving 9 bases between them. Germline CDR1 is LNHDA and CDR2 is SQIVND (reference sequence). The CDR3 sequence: CASRAVSSYNSPLHF. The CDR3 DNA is TGTGCCAGTAGGGCTGTGAGCTCCTATAATTCACCCCTCCACTTT.

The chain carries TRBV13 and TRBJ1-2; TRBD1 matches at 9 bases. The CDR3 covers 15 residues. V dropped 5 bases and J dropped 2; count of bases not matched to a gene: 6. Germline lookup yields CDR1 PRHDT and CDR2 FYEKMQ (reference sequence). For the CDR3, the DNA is TGTGCCAGCAGCCCCCGGACAGGGGCGAACTATGGCTACACCTTC. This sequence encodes CASSPRTGANYGYTF.

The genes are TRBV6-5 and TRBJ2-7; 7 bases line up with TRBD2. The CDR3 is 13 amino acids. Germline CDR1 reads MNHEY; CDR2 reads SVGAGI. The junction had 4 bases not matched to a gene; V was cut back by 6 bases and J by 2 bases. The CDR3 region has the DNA TGTGCCAGCAGCTGGGACTATACCTACGAGCAGTACTTC. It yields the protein CASSWDYTYEQYF.

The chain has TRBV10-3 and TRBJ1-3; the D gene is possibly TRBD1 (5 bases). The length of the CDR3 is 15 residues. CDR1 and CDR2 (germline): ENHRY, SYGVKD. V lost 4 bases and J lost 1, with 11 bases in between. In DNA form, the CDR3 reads TGTGCCATCAGTGTTCTGGGGGTGTCTGGAAACACCATATATTTT. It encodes CAISVLGVSGNTIYF.

The CDR3 region has the DNA TGTGCCAGCAGCCAGATAGCGGATATGGGGACCCAGTACTTC. It specifies CASSQIADMGTQYF. The genes are TRBV7-9 and TRBJ2-5; tentatively, D is TRBD2 (6 bases). Trimming took off 5 bases at V and 7 bases at J, with 17 bases between the two ends. The CDR3 runs to 14 residues. Looked up from germline, CDR1 is SEHNR and CDR2 is FQNEAQ (reference sequence).

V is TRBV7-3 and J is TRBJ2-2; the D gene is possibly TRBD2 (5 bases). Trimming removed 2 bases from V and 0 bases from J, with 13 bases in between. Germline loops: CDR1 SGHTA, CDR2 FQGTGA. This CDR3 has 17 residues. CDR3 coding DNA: TGTGCCAGCAGCTTACTTGGAGGAGGCGCGAACACCGGGGAGCTGTTTTTT. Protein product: CASSLLGGGANTGELFF.

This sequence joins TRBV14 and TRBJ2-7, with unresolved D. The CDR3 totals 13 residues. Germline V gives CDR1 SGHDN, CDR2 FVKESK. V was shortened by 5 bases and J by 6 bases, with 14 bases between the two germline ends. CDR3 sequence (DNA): TGTGCCAGCAGCTCAAGGGCTGGACGCGAGCAGTACTTC. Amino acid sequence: CASSSRAGREQYF.